The clone carrying this TCR beta chain was seen a handful of times. Amplification yielded TCR beta CDR3 regions, with RNA transcripts as the source. The study used the HTBI primer set for a first-round RT-PCR of the TCR CDR3. TCRdb reprocessed the multiplex PCR reads via MiXCR and lists one record per CDR3 protein. The profile covers about 710,000 distinct CDR3 sequences, with roughly 15% appearing a single time and 8.4% taken by the ten largest. With 7 bases removed from V and 0 bases from J, the gap between germline ends came to 7 bases. Germline CDR1 reads SNHLY; CDR2 reads FYNNEI. This CDR3 contains 13 residues. The sample comes from a study of T cells in Graves' hyperthyroidism and ophthalmopathy.

Sequencing input: blood. This chain joins TRBV2 and TRBJ2-1; a weak D match, TRBD2 (6 bases). This sequence was found in a young man with Graves' hyperthyroidism. CDR3 loop: CASKEGSYNEQFF. CDR3 coding DNA: TGTGCCAGCAAGGAGGGCTCCTACAATGAGCAGTTCTTC. The variable domain in full, completed from reference TRBV2 and TRBJ2-1, reads EPEVTQTPSHQVTQMGQEVILRCVPISNHLYFYWYRQILGQKVEFLVSFYNNEISEKSEIFDDQFSVERPDGSNFTLKIRSTKLEDSAMYFCASKEGSYNEQFFGPGTRLTVL.